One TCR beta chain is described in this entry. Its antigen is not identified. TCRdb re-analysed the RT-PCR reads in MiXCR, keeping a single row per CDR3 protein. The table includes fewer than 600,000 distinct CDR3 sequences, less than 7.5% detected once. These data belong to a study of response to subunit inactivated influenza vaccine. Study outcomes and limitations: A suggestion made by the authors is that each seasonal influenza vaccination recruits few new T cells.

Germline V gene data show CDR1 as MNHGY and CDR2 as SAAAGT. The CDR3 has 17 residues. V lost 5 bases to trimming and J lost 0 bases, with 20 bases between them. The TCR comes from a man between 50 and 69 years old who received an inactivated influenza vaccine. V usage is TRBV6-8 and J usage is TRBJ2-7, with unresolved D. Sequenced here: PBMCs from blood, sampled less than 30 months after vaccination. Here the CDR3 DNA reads TGTGCCAGCAGTCACCACATCCCTTGGACGGACTCCTACGAGCAGTACTTC. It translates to CASSHHIPWTDSYEQYF.